A selection of T cell receptor beta chains follows, all from one sample in a study of blood T cell repertoires in COVID-19. The assay was immunoSEQ multiplex PCR, and TCRdb's table has in-frame clones only and misses some. The sample has a few hundred thousand clones; roughly 89% are singletons. The sequenced sample consisted of peripheral blood. These receptors were collected from a woman aged 25 to 39 with active or convalescent COVID-19. Each CDR3 is given with its conserved first and last residue. The order of the fields is D gene, J gene, V gene, clone size, CDR3 protein, CDR3 DNA. D genes are given only for firm matches. Rows may omit the clone size; those that give it use once, few, many or a size class.

D gene: .; J gene: TRBJ2-7; V gene: TRBV18; clone size: .; CDR3 protein: CASSQGLNENEQYF; CDR3 DNA: TGTGCCAGCTCCCAGGGGCTGAACGAAAACGAGCAGTACTTC
D gene: TRBD1; J gene: TRBJ2-7; V gene: TRBV6-5; clone size: .; CDR3 protein: CASKQGVAYEQYF; CDR3 DNA: TGTGCCAGCAAACAGGGGGTCGCCTACGAGCAGTACTTC
D gene: TRBD1; J gene: TRBJ1-4; V gene: TRBV3-1/TRBV3-2; clone size: .; CDR3 protein: CASSSRTGRNEKLFF; CDR3 DNA: TGTGCCAGCAGCTCCCGGACAGGGAGGAATGAAAAACTGTTTTTT
D gene: TRBD1; J gene: TRBJ1-2; V gene: TRBV30; clone size: .; CDR3 protein: CASTGGDYGYTF; CDR3 DNA: TGTGCATCGACAGGGGGCGACTATGGCTACACCTTC
D gene: TRBD1; J gene: TRBJ2-7; V gene: TRBV4-3; clone size: .; CDR3 protein: CASSQDRWGQGAYEQYF; CDR3 DNA: TGCGCCAGCAGCCAAGATCGTTGGGGACAGGGGGCCTACGAGCAGTACTTC
D gene: TRBD1; J gene: TRBJ2-3; V gene: TRBV24-1; clone size: .; CDR3 protein: CATSDPGQGTDTQYF; CDR3 DNA: TGTGCCACCAGTGATCCTGGACAGGGCACAGATACGCAGTATTTT
D gene: TRBD2; J gene: TRBJ2-2; V gene: TRBV19; clone size: .; CDR3 protein: CASTPRLAGDPGGELFF; CDR3 DNA: TGTGCCAGTACCCCTCGACTAGCGGGGGACCCCGGCGGGGAGCTGTTTTTT
D gene: TRBD1; J gene: TRBJ1-4; V gene: TRBV4-1; clone size: .; CDR3 protein: CASSLQGATNEKLFF; CDR3 DNA: TGCGCCAGCAGCCTCCAGGGGGCAACTAATGAAAAACTGTTTTTT
D gene: TRBD1; J gene: TRBJ1-6; V gene: TRBV11-2; clone size: few; CDR3 protein: CASSFPTGTRGSPLHF; CDR3 DNA: TGTGCCAGCAGCTTCCCGACAGGGACAAGGGGTTCACCCCTCCACTTT
D gene: .; J gene: TRBJ2-7; V gene: TRBV4-3; clone size: .; CDR3 protein: CASSPGLIYEQYF; CDR3 DNA: TGCGCCAGCAGCCCTGGACTTATTTACGAGCAGTACTTC
D gene: TRBD1; J gene: TRBJ1-6; V gene: TRBV6-5; clone size: .; CDR3 protein: CASSPRQGENSPLHF; CDR3 DNA: TGTGCCAGCAGTCCCCGACAGGGCGAGAATTCACCCCTCCACTTT
D gene: TRBD1; J gene: TRBJ1-5; V gene: TRBV4-1; clone size: few; CDR3 protein: CASSQDSGTGVVYQPQHF; CDR3 DNA: TGCGCCAGCAGCCAAGATAGCGGGACAGGGGTTGTGTATCAGCCCCAGCATTTT
D gene: .; J gene: TRBJ1-3; V gene: TRBV3-1/TRBV3-2; clone size: .; CDR3 protein: CASSQDIQATIYF; CDR3 DNA: TGTGCCAGCAGCCAAGATATACAGGCCACCATATATTTT
D gene: TRBD1; J gene: TRBJ2-7; V gene: TRBV19; clone size: once; CDR3 protein: CASSILGQGTYEQYF; CDR3 DNA: TGTGCCAGTAGTATATTGGGACAGGGCACATACGAGCAGTACTTC
D gene: TRBD2; J gene: TRBJ2-1; V gene: TRBV10-3; clone size: .; CDR3 protein: CAISESLAANEQFF; CDR3 DNA: TGTGCCATCAGTGAGTCTCTAGCGGCCAATGAGCAGTTCTTC
D gene: TRBD1; J gene: TRBJ1-1; V gene: TRBV6-5; clone size: .; CDR3 protein: CASSPNRDSASAFF; CDR3 DNA: TGTGCCAGCAGTCCGAACCGGGACAGCGCTTCAGCTTTCTTT
D gene: TRBD2; J gene: TRBJ2-1; V gene: TRBV5-1; clone size: .; CDR3 protein: CASSLVRGGPNEQFF; CDR3 DNA: TGCGCCAGCAGCTTGGTCCGGGGGGGCCCAAATGAGCAGTTCTTC
D gene: TRBD1; J gene: TRBJ2-7; V gene: TRBV30; clone size: .; CDR3 protein: CAWSLGQGSYEQYF; CDR3 DNA: TGTGCCTGGAGCCTGGGACAGGGATCCTACGAGCAGTACTTC
D gene: .; J gene: TRBJ1-3; V gene: TRBV6-1; clone size: .; CDR3 protein: CASSESGYGNTIYF; CDR3 DNA: TGTGCCAGCAGTGAATCGGGGTACGGAAACACCATATATTTT
D gene: .; J gene: TRBJ1-2; V gene: TRBV2; clone size: .; CDR3 protein: CASPRGLGGTYGYTF; CDR3 DNA: TGTGCCAGCCCACGTGGTTTGGGAGGGACCTATGGCTACACCTTC
D gene: TRBD2; J gene: TRBJ2-2; V gene: TRBV19; clone size: few; CDR3 protein: CASSSRTGTSGSNTGELFF; CDR3 DNA: TGTGCCAGTAGTTCTAGGACCGGGACTAGCGGGAGTAACACCGGGGAGCTGTTTTTT
D gene: .; J gene: TRBJ2-2; V gene: TRBV4-3; clone size: .; CDR3 protein: CARSGGGGRGTGELFF; CDR3 DNA: TGCGCCCGCAGCGGTGGGGGGGGGCGAGGCACCGGGGAGCTGTTTTTT
D gene: .; J gene: TRBJ2-2; V gene: TRBV2; clone size: .; CDR3 protein: CASKRVRNTGELFF; CDR3 DNA: TGTGCCAGCAAGCGGGTGCGGAACACCGGGGAGCTGTTTTTT
D gene: .; J gene: TRBJ2-7; V gene: TRBV7-6; clone size: few; CDR3 protein: CASSLRGGSHEQYF; CDR3 DNA: TGTGCCAGCAGCTTGAGGGGGGGCTCCCACGAGCAGTACTTC
D gene: TRBD2; J gene: TRBJ2-5; V gene: TRBV5-1; clone size: .; CDR3 protein: CASSLGTSGGDAARETQYF; CDR3 DNA: TGCGCCAGCAGCTTAGGGACTAGCGGGGGGGACGCCGCCCGAGAGACCCAGTACTTC
D gene: .; J gene: TRBJ1-4; V gene: TRBV12-3/TRBV12-4; clone size: .; CDR3 protein: CASRQTQGSLFF; CDR3 DNA: TGTGCCAGCAGACAAACACAGGGTTCACTGTTTTTT
D gene: .; J gene: TRBJ1-5; V gene: TRBV5-8; clone size: .; CDR3 protein: CASSHQGSDLPQHF; CDR3 DNA: TGTGCCAGCAGCCACCAGGGGAGCGATTTGCCCCAGCATTTT
D gene: TRBD1; J gene: TRBJ1-5; V gene: TRBV28; clone size: .; CDR3 protein: CASSSPGQGANQPQHF; CDR3 DNA: TGTGCCAGCAGTTCCCCCGGACAGGGGGCGAATCAGCCCCAGCATTTT
D gene: TRBD1; J gene: TRBJ1-5; V gene: TRBV19; clone size: few; CDR3 protein: CATTGTANQPQHF; CDR3 DNA: TGTGCCACTACCGGGACAGCCAATCAGCCCCAGCATTTT
D gene: .; J gene: TRBJ2-7; V gene: TRBV6-5; clone size: few; CDR3 protein: CASSLKGEPSYEQYF; CDR3 DNA: TGTGCCAGCAGCTTGAAGGGGGAGCCCTCCTACGAGCAGTACTTC
D gene: TRBD1; J gene: TRBJ1-4; V gene: TRBV18; clone size: .; CDR3 protein: CASSPRPGQGREKLFF; CDR3 DNA: TGTGCCAGCTCACCTAGACCGGGACAGGGTCGGGAAAAACTGTTTTTT
D gene: .; J gene: TRBJ1-4; V gene: TRBV5-1; clone size: .; CDR3 protein: CASSFGQSTEKLFF; CDR3 DNA: TGCGCCAGCAGCTTTGGACAGAGCACTGAAAAACTGTTTTTT
D gene: .; J gene: TRBJ1-2; V gene: TRBV15; clone size: .; CDR3 protein: CATSAYQQYGYTF; CDR3 DNA: TGTGCCACCAGCGCCTACCAACAGTATGGCTACACCTTC
D gene: .; J gene: TRBJ2-5; V gene: TRBV19; clone size: .; CDR3 protein: CASSIAGSAQETQYF; CDR3 DNA: TGTGCCAGTAGTATAGCGGGGTCCGCTCAAGAGACCCAGTACTTC